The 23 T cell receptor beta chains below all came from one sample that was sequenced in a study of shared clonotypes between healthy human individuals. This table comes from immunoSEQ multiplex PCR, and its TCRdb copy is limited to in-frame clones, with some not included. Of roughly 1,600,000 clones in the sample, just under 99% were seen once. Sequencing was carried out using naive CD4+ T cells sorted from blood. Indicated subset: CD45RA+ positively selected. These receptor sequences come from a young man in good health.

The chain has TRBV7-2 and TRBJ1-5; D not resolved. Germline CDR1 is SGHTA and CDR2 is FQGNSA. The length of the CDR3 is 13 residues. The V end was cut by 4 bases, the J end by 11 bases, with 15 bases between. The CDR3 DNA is TGTGCCAGCAGCTCCACACTCGTAGGGTCCCAGCATTTT. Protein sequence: CASSSTLVGSQHF.

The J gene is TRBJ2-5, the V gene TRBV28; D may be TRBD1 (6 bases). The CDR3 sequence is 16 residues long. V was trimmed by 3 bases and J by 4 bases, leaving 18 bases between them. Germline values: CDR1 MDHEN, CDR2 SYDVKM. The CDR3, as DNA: TGTGCCAGCAGTTTCAGGGGAATCACTAGACCAGAGACCCAGTACTTC. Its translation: CASSFRGITRPETQYF.

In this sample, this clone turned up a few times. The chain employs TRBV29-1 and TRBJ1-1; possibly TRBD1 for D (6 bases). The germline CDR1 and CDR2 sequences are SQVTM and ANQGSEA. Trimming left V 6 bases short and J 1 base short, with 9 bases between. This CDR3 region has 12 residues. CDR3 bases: TGCAGCGTGGGACACCCGAACACTGAAGCTTTCTTT. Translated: CSVGHPNTEAFF.

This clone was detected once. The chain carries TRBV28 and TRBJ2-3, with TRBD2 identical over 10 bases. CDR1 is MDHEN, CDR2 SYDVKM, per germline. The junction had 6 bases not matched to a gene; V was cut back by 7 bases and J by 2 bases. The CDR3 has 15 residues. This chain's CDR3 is CASNPSGSPTDTQYF. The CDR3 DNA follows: TGTGCCAGCAACCCTAGCGGGAGCCCCACAGATACGCAGTATTTT.

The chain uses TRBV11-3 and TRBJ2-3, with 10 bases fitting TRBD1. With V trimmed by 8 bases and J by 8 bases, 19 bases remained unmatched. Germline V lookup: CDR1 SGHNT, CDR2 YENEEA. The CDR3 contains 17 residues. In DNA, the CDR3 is TGTGCCAGCCGCCGTGTCTGGGACAGGGGCCGCCGGGGTACGCAGTATTTT. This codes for CASRRVWDRGRRGTQYF.

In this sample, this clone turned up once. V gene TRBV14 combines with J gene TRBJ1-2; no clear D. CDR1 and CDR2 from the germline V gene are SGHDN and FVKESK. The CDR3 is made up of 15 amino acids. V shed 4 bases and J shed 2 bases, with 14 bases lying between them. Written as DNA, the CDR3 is TGTGCCAGCAGCCGTGCAGGCTCGGGGAACTATGGCTACACCTTC. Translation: CASSRAGSGNYGYTF.

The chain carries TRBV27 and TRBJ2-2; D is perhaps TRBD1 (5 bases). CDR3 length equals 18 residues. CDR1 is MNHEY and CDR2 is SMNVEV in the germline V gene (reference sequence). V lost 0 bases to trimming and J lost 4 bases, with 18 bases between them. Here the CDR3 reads CASSLSTEVRPSTGELFF. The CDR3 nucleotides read TGTGCCAGCAGTTTATCGACAGAAGTTCGACCCAGCACCGGGGAGCTGTTTTTT.

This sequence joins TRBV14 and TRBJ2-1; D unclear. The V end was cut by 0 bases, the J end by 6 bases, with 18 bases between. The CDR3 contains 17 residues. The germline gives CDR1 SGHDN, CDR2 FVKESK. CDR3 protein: CASSQERSGLLPNEQFF. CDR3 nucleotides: TGTGCCAGCAGCCAAGAAAGATCCGGGTTGCTACCCAATGAGCAGTTCTTC.

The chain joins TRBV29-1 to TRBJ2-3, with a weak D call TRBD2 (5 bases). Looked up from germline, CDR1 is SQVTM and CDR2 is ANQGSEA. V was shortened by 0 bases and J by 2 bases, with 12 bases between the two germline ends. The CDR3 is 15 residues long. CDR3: CSVEDRREFTDTQYF. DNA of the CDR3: TGCAGCGTTGAAGATCGAAGGGAGTTCACAGATACGCAGTATTTT.

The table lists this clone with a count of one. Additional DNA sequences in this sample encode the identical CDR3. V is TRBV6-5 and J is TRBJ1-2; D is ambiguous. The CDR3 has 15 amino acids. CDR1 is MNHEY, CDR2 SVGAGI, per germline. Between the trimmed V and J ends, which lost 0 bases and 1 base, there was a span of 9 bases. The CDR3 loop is CASSYSRGSNYGYTF. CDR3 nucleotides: TGTGCCAGCAGTTACTCGCGCGGCAGTAACTATGGCTACACCTTC.

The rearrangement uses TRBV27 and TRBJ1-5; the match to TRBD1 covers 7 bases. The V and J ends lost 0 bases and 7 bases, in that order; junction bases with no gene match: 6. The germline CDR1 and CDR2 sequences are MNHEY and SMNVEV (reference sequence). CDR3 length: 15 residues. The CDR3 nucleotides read TGTGCCAGCAGTTTATCGGGGACAGTTGGGCAGCCCCAGCATTTT. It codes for CASSLSGTVGQPQHF.

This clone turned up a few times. The CDR3 here is CASTQQGLAGADTQYF. The CDR3 DNA reads as TGTGCCAGCACCCAACAGGGACTAGCGGGAGCAGATACGCAGTATTTT. V usage is TRBV25-1 and J usage is TRBJ2-3; 14 bases map to TRBD2. The CDR3 totals 16 residues. The ends lost 7 bases at V and 4 bases at J; junction bases unmatched: 7. In germline, CDR1 is MGHDK, CDR2 SYGVNS.

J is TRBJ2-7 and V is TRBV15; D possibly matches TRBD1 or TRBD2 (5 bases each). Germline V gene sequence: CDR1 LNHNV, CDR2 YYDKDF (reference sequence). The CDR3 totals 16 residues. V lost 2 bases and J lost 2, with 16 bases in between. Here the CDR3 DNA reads TGTGCCACCAGCAGACCTAAGGGGACGGTAACCTACGAGCAGTACTTC. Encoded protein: CATSRPKGTVTYEQYF.

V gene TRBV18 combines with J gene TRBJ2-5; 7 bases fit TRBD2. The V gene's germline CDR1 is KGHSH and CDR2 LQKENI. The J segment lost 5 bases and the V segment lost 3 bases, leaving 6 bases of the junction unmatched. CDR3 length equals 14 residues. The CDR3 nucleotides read TGTGCCAGCTCACCGGGCGGGAGACTGGAGACCCAGTACTTC. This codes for CASSPGGRLETQYF.

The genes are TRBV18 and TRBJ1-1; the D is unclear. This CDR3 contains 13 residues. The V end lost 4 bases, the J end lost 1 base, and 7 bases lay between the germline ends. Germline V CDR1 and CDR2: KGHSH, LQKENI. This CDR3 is CASSQKPNTEAFF. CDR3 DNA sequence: TGTGCCAGCTCACAAAAGCCGAACACTGAAGCTTTCTTT.

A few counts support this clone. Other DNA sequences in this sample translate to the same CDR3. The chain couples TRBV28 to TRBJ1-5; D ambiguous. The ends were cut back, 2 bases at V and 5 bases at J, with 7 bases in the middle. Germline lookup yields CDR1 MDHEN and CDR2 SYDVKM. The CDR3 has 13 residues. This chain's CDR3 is CASSLLGDQPQHF. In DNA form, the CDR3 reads TGTGCCAGCAGTTTACTAGGCGATCAGCCCCAGCATTTT.

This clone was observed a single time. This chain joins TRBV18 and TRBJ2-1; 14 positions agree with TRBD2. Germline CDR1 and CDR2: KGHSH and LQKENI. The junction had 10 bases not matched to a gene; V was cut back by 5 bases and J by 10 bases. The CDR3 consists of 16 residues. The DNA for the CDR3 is TGTGCCAGCTCAACGACTAGCGGGAGGGCCATGGAAGAGCAGTTCTTC. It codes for CASSTTSGRAMEEQFF.

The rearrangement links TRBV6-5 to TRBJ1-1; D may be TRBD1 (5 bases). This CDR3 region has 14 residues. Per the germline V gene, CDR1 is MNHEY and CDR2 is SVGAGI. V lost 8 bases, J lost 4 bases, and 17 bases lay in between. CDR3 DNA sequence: TGTGCCAGCTCTCAGGGATGGGAATTCACTGAAGCTTTCTTT. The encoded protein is CASSQGWEFTEAFF.

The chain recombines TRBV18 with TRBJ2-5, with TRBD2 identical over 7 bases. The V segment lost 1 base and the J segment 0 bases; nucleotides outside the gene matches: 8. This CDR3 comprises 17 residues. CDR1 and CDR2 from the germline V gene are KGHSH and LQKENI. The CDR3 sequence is CASSPQVQAGYQETQYF. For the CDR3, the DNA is TGTGCCAGCTCACCACAGGTTCAAGCGGGGTACCAAGAGACCCAGTACTTC.

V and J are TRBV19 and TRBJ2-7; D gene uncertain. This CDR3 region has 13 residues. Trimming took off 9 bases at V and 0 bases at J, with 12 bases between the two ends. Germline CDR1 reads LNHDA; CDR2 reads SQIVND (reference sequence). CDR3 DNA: TGTGCCAGCCGACGAGCTACCTCCTACGAGCAGTACTTC. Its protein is CASRRATSYEQYF.

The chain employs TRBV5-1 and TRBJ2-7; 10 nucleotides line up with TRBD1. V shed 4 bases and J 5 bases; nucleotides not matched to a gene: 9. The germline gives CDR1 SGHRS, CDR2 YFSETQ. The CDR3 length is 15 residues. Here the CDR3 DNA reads TGCGCCAGCAGCGGGGAGGCGACAGGGGGCGACGAGCAGTACTTC. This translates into CASSGEATGGDEQYF.

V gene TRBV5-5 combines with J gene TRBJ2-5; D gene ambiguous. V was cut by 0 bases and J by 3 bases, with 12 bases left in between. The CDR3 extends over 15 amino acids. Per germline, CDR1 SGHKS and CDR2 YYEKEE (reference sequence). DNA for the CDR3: TGTGCCAGCAGCTTGGGCCCAGTGGGTAAAGAGACCCAGTACTTC. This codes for CASSLGPVGKETQYF.

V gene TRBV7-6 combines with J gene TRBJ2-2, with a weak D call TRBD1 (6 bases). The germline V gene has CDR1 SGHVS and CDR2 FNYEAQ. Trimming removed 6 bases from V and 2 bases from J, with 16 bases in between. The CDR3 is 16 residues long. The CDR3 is CASSSRPGHNTGELFF. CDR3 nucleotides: TGTGCCAGCAGTTCTCGGCCGGGACATAACACCGGGGAGCTGTTTTTT.